The 30 T cell receptor beta chains listed next were all sequenced from one sample in a study of blood T cell repertoires in COVID-19. TCRdb keeps only in-frame clones here, not all; method: immunoSEQ multiplex PCR. The sample lists some 240,000 clones; about 87% were seen once. Sequenced sample: PBMCs or T cells enriched from blood (not recorded which). The receptors here all came from a woman aged 40 to 50 who had been exposed to COVID-19.

This CDR3 is CASTKGRGTEAFF. In DNA, the CDR3 is TGTGCCAGCACGAAGGGAAGGGGCACTGAAGCTTTCTTT. V and J are TRBV12-3 or TRBV12-4 and TRBJ1-1, with a tentative D call TRBD1 (5 bases). The CDR3 totals 13 residues. The V end lost 7 bases, the J end lost 4 bases, and 13 bases lay between the germline ends.

CDR3 DNA: TGTGCCAGCAACACACAGGGCACCGGGGAGCTGTTTTTT. As protein: CASNTQGTGELFF. This rearrangement joins TRBV7-3 to TRBJ2-2; the D gene is possibly TRBD1 (6 bases). V was cut by 7 bases and J by 4 bases, with 10 bases left in between. In germline, CDR1 is SGHTA, CDR2 FQGTGA. The CDR3 consists of 13 residues.

This clone appeared once. This chain uses TRBV30 with TRBJ2-1; a possible D gene is TRBD1 (5 bases). The CDR3 sequence is 14 residues long. Germline-derived CDR1 and CDR2 are GTSNPN and SVGIG (reference sequence). V was clipped by 2 bases and J by 4 bases, with 12 bases between them. The DNA for the CDR3 is TGTGCCTGGAGTACGGTAAGGGGTTACAATGAGCAGTTCTTC. Its protein is CAWSTVRGYNEQFF.

V usage is TRBV7-2 and J usage is TRBJ1-1; TRBD1 agrees at 10 bases. The CDR3 is 13 residues long. Germline trimming cut 3 bases from V and 11 bases from J; bases unmatched to any gene: 6. Germline CDR1 is SGHTA and CDR2 is FQGNSA. Written as DNA, the CDR3 is TGTGCCAGCAGCTTCCCTGACAGGGGGCCGGCTTTCTTT. Residues: CASSFPDRGPAFF.

The rearrangement links TRBV20-1 to TRBJ2-2, with a weak D call TRBD2 (6 bases). CDR3 length: 15 residues. The germline CDR1 and CDR2 sequences are DFQATT and SNEGSKA (reference sequence). Trimming stripped 3 bases from V and 2 bases from J, with 13 bases between. As DNA, the CDR3 is TGCAGTGCTAGTTCTGGGACTTTCAACACCGGGGAGCTGTTTTTT. Translation: CSASSGTFNTGELFF.

The rearrangement links TRBV9 to TRBJ2-2; 7 nucleotides line up with TRBD2. Germline CDR1 SGDLS, CDR2 YYNGEE. V was pared by 0 bases and J by 6 bases, with 11 bases of the junction left unmatched. The CDR3 loop spans 17 amino acids. The CDR3 DNA reads TGTGCCAGCAGCGTAGAGAGGGCGGGAGTAGGTCCCGGGGAGCTGTTTTTT. Encoded protein: CASSVERAGVGPGELFF. The whole variable domain, remainder taken from reference TRBV9 and TRBJ2-2, is DSGVTQTPKHLITATGQRVTLRCSPRSGDLSVYWYQQSLDQGLQFLIQYYNGEERAKGNILERFSAQQFPDLHSELNLSSLELGDSALYFCASSVERAGVGPGELFFGEGSRLTVL.

The chain joins TRBV11-2 to TRBJ1-5; TRBD1 matches at 10 bases. Trimming cost V 4 bases and J 6 bases; bases outside gene matches: 6. The CDR3 has 15 residues. Germline lookup yields CDR1 SGHAT and CDR2 FQNNGV. The CDR3 loop is CASSWGTGAGQPQHF. CDR3 nucleotide sequence: TGTGCCAGCAGCTGGGGGACAGGGGCAGGTCAGCCCCAGCATTTT.

The gene calls are TRBV3-1 (or the pseudogene TRBV3-2) and TRBJ2-7; tentatively, D is TRBD2 (5 bases). Germline CDR1 reads LGHDT; CDR2 reads YNNKEL (reference sequence). The length of the CDR3 is 13 residues. The germline V and J ends were trimmed by 1 base and 6 bases, with 10 bases remaining between them. In DNA, the CDR3 is TGTGCCAGCAGCCAAGGGGGAGAGTTCGAGCAGTACTTC. Translating gives CASSQGGEFEQYF.

The chain couples TRBV5-1 to TRBJ2-3; a possible D gene is TRBD2 (6 bases). The CDR3 extends over 14 amino acids. The germline gives CDR1 SGHRS, CDR2 YFSETQ. The V and J ends lost 2 bases and 0 bases respectively, with 7 bases between them. CDR3 protein: CASSLGTSTDTQYF. CDR3 nucleotides: TGCGCCAGCAGCTTAGGGACTAGCACAGATACGCAGTATTTT.

The chain joins TRBV23-1 to TRBJ2-7; tentative D call: TRBD2 (6 bases). TRBV23-1 is noted as an ORF with a role that remains uncertain. The CDR3 is 15 amino acids. Trimming pared 6 bases from V and 7 bases from J, leaving 22 bases between. DNA for the CDR3: TGCGCCAGCAGCCAGGAGGGAATATCTAGGTGGGAGCAGTACTTC. Its protein product is CASSQEGISRWEQYF.

In this sample, this clone turned up a few times. V usage is TRBV11-2 and J usage is TRBJ1-5; D ambiguous. CDR1 SGHAT and CDR2 FQNNGV come from the germline V gene. Trimming took 1 base from V and 6 from J, leaving 10 bases between them. The CDR3 totals 14 residues. CDR3: CASSLAEGGQPQHF. CDR3 DNA sequence: TGTGCCAGCAGCTTAGCGGAGGGAGGTCAGCCCCAGCATTTT.

The chain couples TRBV5-5 to TRBJ2-6; D is unclear. Trimming cost V 1 base and J 6 bases, with 8 bases left between them. Looked up from germline, CDR1 is SGHKS and CDR2 is YYEKEE (reference sequence). This CDR3 comprises 14 residues. CDR3 amino acids: CASSLSVTANVLTF. CDR3 DNA: TGTGCCAGCAGCTTGTCGGTTACGGCCAACGTCCTGACTTTC. The full variable domain, with the rest looked up from reference TRBV5-5 and TRBJ2-6, is DAGVTQSPTHLIKTRGQQVTLRCSPISGHKSVSWYQQVLGQGPQFIFQYYEKEERGRGNFPDRFSARQFPNYSSELNVNALLLGDSALYLCASSLSVTANVLTFGAGSRLTVL.

The J gene is TRBJ1-3, the V gene TRBV5-1; D uncertain. CDR1 SGHRS and CDR2 YFSETQ come from the germline V gene. V lost 2 bases to trimming and J lost 0 bases, with 12 bases between them. The CDR3 has 16 amino acids. CDR3 bases: TGCGCCAGCAGCTTCCTCGGGGAAATCTCTGGAAACACCATATATTTT. Amino acid sequence: CASSFLGEISGNTIYF.

V is TRBV30 and J is TRBJ1-4; 9 positions agree with TRBD1. With V trimmed by 8 bases and J by 15 bases, 7 bases remained unmatched. Looked up from germline, CDR1 is GTSNPN and CDR2 is SVGIG (reference sequence). This CDR3 comprises 10 residues. CDR3 amino acids: CARGQGNMFF. Here the CDR3 DNA reads TGTGCCCGCGGACAGGGGAATATGTTTTTT.

The V call is TRBV28, the J call TRBJ2-1; TRBD1 matches 10 bases. The germline gives CDR1 MDHEN, CDR2 SYDVKM. This CDR3 has 15 amino acids. The trim removed 2 bases at V and 10 bases at J, leaving 8 bases unmatched. CDR3 sequence: CASSLGRQGAREQFF. Written as DNA, the CDR3 is TGTGCCAGCAGTTTAGGGCGACAGGGGGCGCGAGAGCAGTTCTTC.

The chain has TRBV7-3 and TRBJ2-5, with D possibly matching TRBD2 (6 bases). Trimming cost V 3 bases and J 5 bases, with 10 bases left between them. The CDR3 sequence is 13 residues long. In germline, CDR1 is SGHTA, CDR2 FQGTGA. CDR3 protein: CASSLGGGETQYF. CDR3 sequence (DNA): TGTGCCAGCAGCTTGGGGGGTGGTGAGACCCAGTACTTC.

This chain uses TRBV4-3 with TRBJ2-1, with 7 bases fitting TRBD2. The CDR3 has 17 residues. V dropped 0 bases and J dropped 0; count of bases not matched to a gene: 5. CDR1 is LGHNA, CDR2 YSLEER, per germline. Here the CDR3 DNA reads TGCGCCAGCAGCCAAGAATCGGGCGGGAGCTCCTACAATGAGCAGTTCTTC. Its protein product is CASSQESGGSSYNEQFF.

The chain uses TRBV6-5 and TRBJ1-5; TRBD1 matches at 12 bases. The CDR3 totals 16 residues. Germline CDR1 and CDR2: MNHEY and SVGAGI. The V segment lost 4 bases and the J segment 11 bases; nucleotides outside the gene matches: 12. The CDR3, as DNA: TGTGCCAGCAGTTTGGCCCCGGGACAGGGGGCTACGGCCCAGCATTTT. As protein: CASSLAPGQGATAQHF.

The chain uses TRBV2 and TRBJ2-1, with 15 nucleotides matching TRBD2. J gave up 8 bases and V 8 bases, and 4 bases lay outside the gene matches. The germline gives CDR1 SNHLY, CDR2 FYNNEI. The CDR3 is 14 residues long. The CDR3 DNA follows: TGTGCCAGCGGATGGACTAGCGGGAGGGATGAGCAGTTCTTC. Its protein product is CASGWTSGRDEQFF.

The chain couples TRBV12-3 or TRBV12-4 to TRBJ1-1; D perhaps matches TRBD1 (5 bases). V lost 5 bases and J lost 5, with 12 bases in between. This CDR3 contains 13 residues. Here the CDR3 reads CASSPGLETEAFF. DNA for the CDR3: TGTGCCAGCAGTCCAGGGTTGGAAACTGAAGCTTTCTTT.

The chain employs TRBV27 and TRBJ2-1; possible D gene TRBD2, 5 bases. Trimming took 3 bases from V and 3 from J, leaving 15 bases between them. The germline V gene encodes CDR1 MNHEY and CDR2 SMNVEV (reference sequence). This CDR3 contains 16 residues. The CDR3 DNA reads as TGTGCCAGCAGTTTCCCGCGGACGGGGAACTACAATGAGCAGTTCTTC. The encoded protein is CASSFPRTGNYNEQFF.

The chain joins TRBV7-9 to TRBJ2-5, with TRBD2 as a possible D gene (5 bases). Trimming removed 5 bases at V and 5 bases at J, with 21 bases between. Germline-derived CDR1 and CDR2 are SEHNR and FQNEAQ (reference sequence). The CDR3 totals 16 residues. The CDR3 DNA follows: TGTGCCAGCAGCCCAGTGGCCCTAGCTCGGCCCGAGACCCAGTACTTC. Its protein is CASSPVALARPETQYF.

This sequence joins TRBV30 and TRBJ1-6; D is uncertain. CDR1 is GTSNPN, CDR2 SVGIG, per germline (reference sequence). This CDR3 is 13 amino acids long. V was clipped by 1 base and J by 6 bases, with 7 bases between them. The CDR3 sequence: CAWSEGANSPLHF. The DNA for the CDR3 is TGTGCCTGGAGTGAGGGAGCTAATTCACCCCTCCACTTT. The full variable domain, with the rest looked up from reference TRBV30 and TRBJ1-6, is SQTIHQWPATLVQPVGSPLSLECTVEGTSNPNLYWYRQAAGRGLQLLFYSVGIGQISSEVPQNLSASRPQDRQFILSSKKLLLSDSGFYLCAWSEGANSPLHFGNGTRLTVT.

The J gene is TRBJ2-3, the V gene TRBV5-4, with 7 bases that match TRBD2. This CDR3 is 15 amino acids long. Trimming at V came to 4 bases and at J to 3 bases, leaving 8 bases not matched to a gene. Germline V CDR1 and CDR2: SGHNT, YYREEE (reference sequence). CDR3 amino acids: CASSKSGMGTDTQYF. CDR3 sequence (DNA): TGTGCCAGCAGCAAGAGCGGGATGGGGACAGATACGCAGTATTTT.

The chain combines TRBV4-2 with TRBJ1-5, with TRBD1 matching 12 bases. CDR1 is LGHNA, CDR2 YNFKEQ, per germline. V dropped 4 bases and J dropped 6; count of bases not matched to a gene: 4. The CDR3 runs to 15 residues. The CDR3 loop is CASSRDRGLGQPQHF. The CDR3 DNA follows: TGTGCCAGCAGCCGGGACAGGGGGCTGGGTCAGCCCCAGCATTTT.

The CDR3 DNA is TGTGCCAGCAGCCAAGGAACAGGGAAAGTCAACACCTTC. Amino acid sequence: CASSQGTGKVNTF. The rearrangement joins TRBV3-1 (or the pseudogene TRBV3-2) to TRBJ1-2; perhaps TRBD1 as D (6 bases). The V gene lost 1 base and the J gene lost 12 bases, with 15 bases spanning the gap. CDR1 and CDR2 from the germline V gene are LGHDT and YNNKEL (reference sequence). The CDR3 loop spans 13 amino acids.

The chain couples TRBV21-1 to TRBJ1-2. TRBV21-1 is listed as a pseudogene. This CDR3 comprises 14 residues. The CDR3 nucleotides are TGTGCCAGCAGCTCCCACTACCCACCGGATGGCTACACCTTC. Translation: CASSSHYPPDGYTF.

The chain is built from TRBV18 and TRBJ2-7; tentative D call: TRBD2 (6 bases). In germline, CDR1 is KGHSH, CDR2 LQKENI. Trimming took off 6 bases at V and 3 bases at J, with 15 bases between the two ends. This CDR3 is built from 14 residues. The CDR3 loop is CASSPAGGNYEQYF. In DNA, the CDR3 is TGTGCCAGCTCCCCAGCCGGGGGAAACTACGAGCAGTACTTC.

For this clone: Other nucleotide sequences in the sample specify the same CDR3. J is TRBJ1-4 and V is TRBV4-3; D is ambiguous. Germline CDR1 is LGHNA and CDR2 is YSLEER. The V end lost 0 bases, the J end lost 2 bases, and 10 bases lay between the germline ends. CDR3 size: 16 residues. For the CDR3, the DNA is TGCGCCAGCAGCCAAGACAGCGGTACCACTAATGAAAAACTGTTTTTT. This translates into CASSQDSGTTNEKLFF.

CDR3 sequence reads: CATSGPGRDRYGYTF. DNA of the CDR3: TGTGCCACCAGTGGGCCCGGTCGGGACAGATATGGCTACACCTTC. The rearrangement links TRBV24-1 to TRBJ1-2, with 7 bases that match TRBD1. Germline V gene sequence: CDR1 KGHDR, CDR2 SFDVKD. CDR3 length: 15 residues. Germline trimming cut 5 bases from V and 5 bases from J; bases unmatched to any gene: 10.